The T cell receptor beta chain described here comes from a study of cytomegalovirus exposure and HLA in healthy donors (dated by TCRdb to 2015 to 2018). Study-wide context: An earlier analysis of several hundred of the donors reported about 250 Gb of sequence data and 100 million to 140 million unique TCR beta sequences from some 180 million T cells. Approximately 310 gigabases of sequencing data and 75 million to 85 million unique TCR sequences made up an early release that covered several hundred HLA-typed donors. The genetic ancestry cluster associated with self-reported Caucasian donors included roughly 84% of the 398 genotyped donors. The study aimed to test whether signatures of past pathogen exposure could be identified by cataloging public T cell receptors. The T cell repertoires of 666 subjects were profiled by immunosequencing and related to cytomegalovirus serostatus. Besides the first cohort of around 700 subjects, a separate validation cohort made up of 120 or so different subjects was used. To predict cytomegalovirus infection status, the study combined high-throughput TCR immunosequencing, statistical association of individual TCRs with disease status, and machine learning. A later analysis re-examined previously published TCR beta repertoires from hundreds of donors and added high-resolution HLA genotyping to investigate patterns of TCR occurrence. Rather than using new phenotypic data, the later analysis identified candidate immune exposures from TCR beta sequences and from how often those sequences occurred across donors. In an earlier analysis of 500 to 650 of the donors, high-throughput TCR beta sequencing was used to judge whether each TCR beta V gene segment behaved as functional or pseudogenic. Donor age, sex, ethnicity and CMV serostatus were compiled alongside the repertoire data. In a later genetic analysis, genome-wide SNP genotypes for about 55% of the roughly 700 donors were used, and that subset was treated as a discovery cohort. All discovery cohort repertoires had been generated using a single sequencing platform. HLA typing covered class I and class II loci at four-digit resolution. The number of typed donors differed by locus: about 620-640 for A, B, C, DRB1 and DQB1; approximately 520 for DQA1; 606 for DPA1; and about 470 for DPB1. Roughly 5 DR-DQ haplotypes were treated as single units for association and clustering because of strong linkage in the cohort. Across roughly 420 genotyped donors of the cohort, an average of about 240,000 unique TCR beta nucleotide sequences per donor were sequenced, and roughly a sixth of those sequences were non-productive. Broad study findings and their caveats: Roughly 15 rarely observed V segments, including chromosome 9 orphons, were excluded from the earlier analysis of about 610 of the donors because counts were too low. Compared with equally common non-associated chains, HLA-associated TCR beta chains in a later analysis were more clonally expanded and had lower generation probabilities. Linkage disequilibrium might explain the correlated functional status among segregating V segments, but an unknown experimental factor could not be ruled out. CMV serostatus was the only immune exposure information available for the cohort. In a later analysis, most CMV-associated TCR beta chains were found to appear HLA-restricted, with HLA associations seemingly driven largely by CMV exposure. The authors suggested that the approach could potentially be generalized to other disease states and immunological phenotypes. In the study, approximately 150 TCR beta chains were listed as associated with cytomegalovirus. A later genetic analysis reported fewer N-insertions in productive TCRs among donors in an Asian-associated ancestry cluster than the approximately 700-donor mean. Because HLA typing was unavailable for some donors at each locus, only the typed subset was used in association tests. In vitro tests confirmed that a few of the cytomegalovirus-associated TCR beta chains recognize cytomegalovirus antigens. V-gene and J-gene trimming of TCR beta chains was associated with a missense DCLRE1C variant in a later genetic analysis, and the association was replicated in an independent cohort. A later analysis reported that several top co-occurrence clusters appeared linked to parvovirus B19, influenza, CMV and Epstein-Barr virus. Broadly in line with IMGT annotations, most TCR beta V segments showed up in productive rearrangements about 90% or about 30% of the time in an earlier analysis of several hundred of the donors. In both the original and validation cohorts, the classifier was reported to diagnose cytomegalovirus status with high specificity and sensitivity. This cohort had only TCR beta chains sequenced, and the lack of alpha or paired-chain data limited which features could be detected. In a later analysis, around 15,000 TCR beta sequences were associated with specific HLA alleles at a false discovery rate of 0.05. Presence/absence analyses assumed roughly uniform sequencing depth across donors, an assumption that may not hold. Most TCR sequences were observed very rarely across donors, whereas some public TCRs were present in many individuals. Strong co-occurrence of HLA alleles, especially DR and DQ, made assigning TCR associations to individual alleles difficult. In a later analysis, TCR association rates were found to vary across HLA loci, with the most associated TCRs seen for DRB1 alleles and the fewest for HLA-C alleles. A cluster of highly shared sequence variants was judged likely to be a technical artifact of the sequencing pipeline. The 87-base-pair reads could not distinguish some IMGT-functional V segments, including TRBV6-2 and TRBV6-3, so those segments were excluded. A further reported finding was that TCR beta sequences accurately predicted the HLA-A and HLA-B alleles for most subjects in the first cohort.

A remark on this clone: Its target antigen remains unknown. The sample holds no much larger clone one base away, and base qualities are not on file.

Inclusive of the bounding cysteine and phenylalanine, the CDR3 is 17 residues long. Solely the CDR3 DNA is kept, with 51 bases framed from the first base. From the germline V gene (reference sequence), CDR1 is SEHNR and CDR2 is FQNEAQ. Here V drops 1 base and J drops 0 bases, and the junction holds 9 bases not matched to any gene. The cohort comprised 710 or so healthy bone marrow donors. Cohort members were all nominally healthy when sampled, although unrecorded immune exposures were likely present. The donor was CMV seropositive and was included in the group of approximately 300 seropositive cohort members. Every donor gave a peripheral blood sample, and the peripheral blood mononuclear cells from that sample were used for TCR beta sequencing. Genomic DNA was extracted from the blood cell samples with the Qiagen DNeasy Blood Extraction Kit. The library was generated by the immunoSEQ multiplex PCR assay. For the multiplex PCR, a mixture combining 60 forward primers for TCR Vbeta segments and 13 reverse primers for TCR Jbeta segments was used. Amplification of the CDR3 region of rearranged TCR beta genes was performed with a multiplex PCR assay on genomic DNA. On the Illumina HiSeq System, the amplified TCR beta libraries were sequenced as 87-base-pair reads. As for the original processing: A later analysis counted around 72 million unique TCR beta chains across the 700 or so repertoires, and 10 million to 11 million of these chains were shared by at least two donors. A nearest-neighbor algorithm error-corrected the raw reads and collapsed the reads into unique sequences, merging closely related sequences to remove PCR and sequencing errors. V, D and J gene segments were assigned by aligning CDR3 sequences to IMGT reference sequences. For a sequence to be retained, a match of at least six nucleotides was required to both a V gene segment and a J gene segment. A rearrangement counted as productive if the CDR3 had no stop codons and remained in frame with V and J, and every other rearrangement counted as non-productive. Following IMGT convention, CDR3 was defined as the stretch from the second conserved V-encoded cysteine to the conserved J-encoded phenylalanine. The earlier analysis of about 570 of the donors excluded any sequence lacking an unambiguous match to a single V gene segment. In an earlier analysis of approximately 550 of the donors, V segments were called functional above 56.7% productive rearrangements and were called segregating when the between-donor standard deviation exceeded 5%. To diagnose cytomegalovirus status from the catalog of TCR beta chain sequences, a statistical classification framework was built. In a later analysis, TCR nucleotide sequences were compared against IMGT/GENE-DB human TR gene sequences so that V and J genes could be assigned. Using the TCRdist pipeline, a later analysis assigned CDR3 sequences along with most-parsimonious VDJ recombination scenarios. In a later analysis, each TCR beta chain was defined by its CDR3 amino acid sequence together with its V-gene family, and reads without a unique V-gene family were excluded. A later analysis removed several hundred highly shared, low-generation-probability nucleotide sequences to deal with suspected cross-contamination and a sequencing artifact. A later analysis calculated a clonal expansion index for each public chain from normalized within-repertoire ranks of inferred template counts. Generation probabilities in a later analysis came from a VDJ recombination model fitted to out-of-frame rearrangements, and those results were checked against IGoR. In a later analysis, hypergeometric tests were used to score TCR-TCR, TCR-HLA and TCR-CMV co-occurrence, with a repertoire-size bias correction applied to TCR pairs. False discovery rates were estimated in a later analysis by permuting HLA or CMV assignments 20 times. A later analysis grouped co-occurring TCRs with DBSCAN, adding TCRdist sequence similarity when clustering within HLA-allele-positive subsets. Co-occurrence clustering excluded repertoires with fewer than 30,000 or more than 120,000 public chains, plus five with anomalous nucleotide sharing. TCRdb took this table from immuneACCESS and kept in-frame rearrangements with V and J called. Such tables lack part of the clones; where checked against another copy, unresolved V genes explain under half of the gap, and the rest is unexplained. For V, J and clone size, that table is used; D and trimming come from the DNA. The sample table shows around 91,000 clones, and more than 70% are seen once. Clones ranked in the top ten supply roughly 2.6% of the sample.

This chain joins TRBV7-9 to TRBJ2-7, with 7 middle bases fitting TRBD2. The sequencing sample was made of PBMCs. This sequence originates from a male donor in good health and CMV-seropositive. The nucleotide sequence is TGTGCCAGCAGCTTAGGAGCACTAGCGCGGGACTCCTACGAGCAGTACTTC. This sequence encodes CASSLGALARDSYEQYF.